The clone carrying this T cell receptor beta chain came up many times. V trimming: 2 bases; J trimming: 3 bases; junction bases outside the gene matches: 13. This CDR3 region has 17 residues. Germline assignment: CDR1 SGHRS and CDR2 YFSETQ. This sample stems from a study of regulatory T cells in long-lasting Graves disease. Time point here: newly diagnosed GD, antithyroid drugs for less than 3 months. The TCR library was made from RNA extracted from PBMCs. TCR beta libraries were built with iRepertoire HTBI primers and Arm-PCR of CDR3 regions. Original processing notes: The study identified 50 to 70 TRBV and some 15 TRBJ segments across samples. One entry per CDR3 protein, called by TCRdb with MiXCR from the multiplex PCR reads. The V and J calls were not made by the authors but by TCRdb's processing. The data show 500,000 or so distinct CDR3 sequences, about 16% seen once. This sample was also put to use in a study of T cells in Graves' hyperthyroidism and ophthalmopathy. From that report: Patients aged 18 to 65 had newly diagnosed hyperthyroidism lasting under 2 months.

The source material was peripheral blood mononuclear cells (PBMCs), sampled at new diagnosis, from a patient treated with antithyroid drugs. V and J are TRBV5-1 and TRBJ2-5; 7 bases align to TRBD2. This sequence was found in a man in his forties with Graves disease. CDR3 loop: CASSLRPQGGSEETQYF. CDR3 in DNA: TGCGCCAGCAGCTTAAGACCCCAGGGAGGGAGCGAAGAGACCCAGTACTTC.